These T cell receptor beta chains were read from a single sample in a study of radiotherapy plus CTLA-4 blockade in lung cancer. Assay used: immunoSEQ multiplex PCR; TCRdb lists only in-frame clones, some missing. The profile shows 51,000 or so clones, 70% to 80% of them singletons. The specimen was peripheral blood, collected from a patient treated with radiotherapy plus ipilimumab. These receptors were collected from a human donor with non-small cell lung cancer who had stable disease on radiotherapy plus ipilimumab. Each CDR3 is given with its conserved first and last residue. Each record gives: J gene, clone size, D gene, V gene, CDR3 length, CDR3 DNA, CDR3 protein. A D gene is named only where the DNA matches it firmly. Expanded clones get a size class; other rows say once, few or many, or leave the size out.

j_call: TRBJ2-5
clone_size: NA
d_call: NA
v_call: TRBV4-2
cdr3_length: 16
cdr3_nt: TGTGCCAGCAGCCCTACCTTAGACGAGGCCGGAGAGACCCAGTACTTC
cdr3_aa: CASSPTLDEAGETQYF

j_call: TRBJ2-1
clone_size: once
d_call: NA
v_call: TRBV4-1
cdr3_length: 17
cdr3_nt: TGCGCCAGCAGCCAAGTCCTCGCTAGAATCGGGTACAATGAGCAGTTCTTC
cdr3_aa: CASSQVLARIGYNEQFF

j_call: TRBJ2-5
clone_size: NA
d_call: TRBD2
v_call: TRBV27
cdr3_length: 19
cdr3_nt: TGTGCCAGCAGCCTAATAGGGCTAGCGGGGGGCCCACACCAAGAGACACAGTACTTC
cdr3_aa: CASSLIGLAGGPHQETQYF

j_call: TRBJ1-2
clone_size: NA
d_call: NA
v_call: TRBV13
cdr3_length: 13
cdr3_nt: TGTGCCAGCAGCTTAGGCAGAGCCTATGGCTACACCTTC
cdr3_aa: CASSLGRAYGYTF

j_call: TRBJ1-1
clone_size: NA
d_call: NA
v_call: TRBV29-1
cdr3_length: 13
cdr3_nt: TGCAGCGTTGAGGGGGACTCGAACACTGAAGCTTTCTTT
cdr3_aa: CSVEGDSNTEAFF

j_call: TRBJ2-5
clone_size: NA
d_call: NA
v_call: TRBV25-1
cdr3_length: 13
cdr3_nt: TGTGCCAGCAGTGAGACGGGGGTGGAGACCCAGTACTTC
cdr3_aa: CASSETGVETQYF

j_call: TRBJ2-2
clone_size: NA
d_call: TRBD2
v_call: TRBV7-3
cdr3_length: 16
cdr3_nt: TGTGCCAGCAGCCCCGCCGGGGGGGGGCACACCGGGGAGCTGTTTTTT
cdr3_aa: CASSPAGGGHTGELFF

j_call: TRBJ2-3
clone_size: NA
d_call: NA
v_call: TRBV2
cdr3_length: 14
cdr3_nt: TGTGCCAGCAGTGGGCAGCAAAGCACAGATACGCAGTATTTT
cdr3_aa: CASSGQQSTDTQYF

j_call: TRBJ1-6
clone_size: NA
d_call: NA
v_call: TRBV18
cdr3_length: 17
cdr3_nt: TGTGCCAGCTCACCACGGGGGGACTACTCCTATAATTCACCCCTCCACTTT
cdr3_aa: CASSPRGDYSYNSPLHF

j_call: TRBJ1-1
clone_size: NA
d_call: NA
v_call: TRBV5-1
cdr3_length: 15
cdr3_nt: NA
cdr3_aa: CASSSSRGGHTEAFF

j_call: TRBJ1-2
clone_size: NA
d_call: TRBD1
v_call: TRBV7-8
cdr3_length: 16
cdr3_nt: TGTGCCAGCAGCGTCAGAACAGGGGGCGCTGAGGATGGCTACACCTTC
cdr3_aa: CASSVRTGGAEDGYTF

j_call: TRBJ1-5
clone_size: few
d_call: NA
v_call: TRBV4-1
cdr3_length: 15
cdr3_nt: TGCGCCAGCAGCCAACTACAGGGATTCGGGCAGCCCCAGCATTTT
cdr3_aa: CASSQLQGFGQPQHF

j_call: TRBJ2-1
clone_size: NA
d_call: TRBD2
v_call: TRBV5-1
cdr3_length: 16
cdr3_nt: TGCGCCAGCAGCTTGGACCTAGCGGCCTTCTACAATGAGCAGTTCTTC
cdr3_aa: CASSLDLAAFYNEQFF

j_call: TRBJ2-4
clone_size: NA
d_call: NA
v_call: TRBV6-1
cdr3_length: 12
cdr3_nt: TGTGCCAGCAGTGATTCAGCGAGCATTCAGTACTTC
cdr3_aa: CASSDSASIQYF

j_call: TRBJ2-3
clone_size: NA
d_call: TRBD1
v_call: TRBV6-4
cdr3_length: 14
cdr3_nt: TGTGCCAGCAGAGACTGGACAGGGGCGGATACGCAGTATTTT
cdr3_aa: CASRDWTGADTQYF

j_call: TRBJ2-7
clone_size: NA
d_call: NA
v_call: TRBV14
cdr3_length: 11
cdr3_nt: TGTGCCAGCAGCCAAGACGGGGAGCAGTACTTC
cdr3_aa: CASSQDGEQYF

j_call: TRBJ1-6
clone_size: few
d_call: NA
v_call: TRBV2
cdr3_length: 12
cdr3_nt: TGTGCCAGCAGGGGTTATGGGTCACCCCTCCACTTT
cdr3_aa: CASRGYGSPLHF

j_call: TRBJ1-2
clone_size: NA
d_call: NA
v_call: TRBV19
cdr3_length: 12
cdr3_nt: TGTGCCAGTAGTACGGTAAAATATGGCTACACCTTC
cdr3_aa: CASSTVKYGYTF

j_call: TRBJ1-2
clone_size: few
d_call: NA
v_call: TRBV21-1
cdr3_length: 12
cdr3_nt: TGTGCCAGCAGCAAGGGTCCGAAGGGCTACACCTTC
cdr3_aa: CASSKGPKGYTF

j_call: TRBJ2-3
clone_size: NA
d_call: NA
v_call: TRBV7-2
cdr3_length: 13
cdr3_nt: TGTGCCAGCAGCTTGGGTCCCCCAGATACGCAGTATTTT
cdr3_aa: CASSLGPPDTQYF

j_call: TRBJ1-3
clone_size: few
d_call: NA
v_call: TRBV5-6
cdr3_length: 14
cdr3_nt: TGTGCCAGCAGCTTGGGACAGGTTGGAAACACCATATATTTT
cdr3_aa: CASSLGQVGNTIYF

j_call: TRBJ1-1
clone_size: NA
d_call: NA
v_call: TRBV14
cdr3_length: 12
cdr3_nt: TGTGCCAGCAGCCAGAGCATTCATGAAGCTTTCTTT
cdr3_aa: CASSQSIHEAFF

j_call: TRBJ2-3
clone_size: NA
d_call: NA
v_call: TRBV19
cdr3_length: 16
cdr3_nt: TGTGCCAGTAGTCAGCTGGGGGCCCTGAGCACAGATACGCAGTATTTT
cdr3_aa: CASSQLGALSTDTQYF

j_call: TRBJ1-4
clone_size: few
d_call: TRBD1
v_call: TRBV5-1
cdr3_length: 14
cdr3_nt: TGCGCCAGCAGGTTGAGGACAGGGACGGAAAAACTGTTTTTT
cdr3_aa: CASRLRTGTEKLFF

j_call: TRBJ1-2
clone_size: NA
d_call: TRBD1
v_call: TRBV9
cdr3_length: 14
cdr3_nt: TGTGCCAGCAGCGTTGACCAGAGGGGGCACGGCTACACCTTC
cdr3_aa: CASSVDQRGHGYTF

j_call: TRBJ1-5
clone_size: NA
d_call: TRBD1
v_call: TRBV10-3
cdr3_length: 14
cdr3_nt: TGTGCCATCAGTGAGGGGACAGCGAATCAGCCCCAGCATTTT
cdr3_aa: CAISEGTANQPQHF

j_call: TRBJ2-7
clone_size: NA
d_call: NA
v_call: TRBV29-1
cdr3_length: 13
cdr3_nt: TGCAGCGCCCCCGGGACGCGGACCGGCGAGCAGTACTTC
cdr3_aa: CSAPGTRTGEQYF

j_call: TRBJ1-2
clone_size: NA
d_call: NA
v_call: TRBV14
cdr3_length: 14
cdr3_nt: TGTGCCAGCAGCCACAGGGCCCCCCCGGGGGGCTACACCTTC
cdr3_aa: CASSHRAPPGGYTF